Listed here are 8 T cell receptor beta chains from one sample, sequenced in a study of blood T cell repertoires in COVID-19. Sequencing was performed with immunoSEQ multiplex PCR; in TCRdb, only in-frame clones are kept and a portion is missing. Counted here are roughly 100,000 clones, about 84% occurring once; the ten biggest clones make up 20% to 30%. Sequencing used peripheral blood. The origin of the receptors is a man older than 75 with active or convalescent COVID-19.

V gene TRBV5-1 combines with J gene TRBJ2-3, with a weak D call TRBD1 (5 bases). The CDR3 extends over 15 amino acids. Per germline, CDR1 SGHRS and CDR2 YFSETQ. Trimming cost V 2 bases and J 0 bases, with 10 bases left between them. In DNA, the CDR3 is TGCGCCAGCAGCTTCTCAGGGTCTAGCACAGATACGCAGTATTTT. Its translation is CASSFSGSSTDTQYF.

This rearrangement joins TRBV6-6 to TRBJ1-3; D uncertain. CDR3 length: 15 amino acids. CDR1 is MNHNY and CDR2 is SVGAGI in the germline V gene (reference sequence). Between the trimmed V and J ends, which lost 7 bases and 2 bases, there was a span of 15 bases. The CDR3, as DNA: TGTGCCAGCAAGGTGGGCCAACCACCTGGAAACACCATATATTTT. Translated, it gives CASKVGQPPGNTIYF.

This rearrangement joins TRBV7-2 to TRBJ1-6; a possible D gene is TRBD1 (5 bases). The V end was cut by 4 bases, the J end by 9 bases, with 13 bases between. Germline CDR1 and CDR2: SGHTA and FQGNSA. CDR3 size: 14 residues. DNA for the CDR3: TGTGCCAGCAGCTCCGGGGGGGTGGGTTCACCCCTCCACTTT. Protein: CASSSGGVGSPLHF.

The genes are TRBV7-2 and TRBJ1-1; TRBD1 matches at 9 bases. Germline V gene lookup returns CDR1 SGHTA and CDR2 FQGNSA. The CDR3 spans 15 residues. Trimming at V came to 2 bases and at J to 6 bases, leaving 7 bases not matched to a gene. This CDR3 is CASSLISGTGSEAFF. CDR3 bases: TGTGCCAGCAGCTTAATCTCTGGGACAGGGTCTGAAGCTTTCTTT.

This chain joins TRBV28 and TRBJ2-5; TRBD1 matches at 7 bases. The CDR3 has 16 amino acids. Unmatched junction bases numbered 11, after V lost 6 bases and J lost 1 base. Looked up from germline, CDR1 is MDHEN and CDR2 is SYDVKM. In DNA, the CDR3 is TGTGCCAGCAGCCCTACCCAAAGGACAGGCCAAGAGACCCAGTACTTC. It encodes CASSPTQRTGQETQYF.

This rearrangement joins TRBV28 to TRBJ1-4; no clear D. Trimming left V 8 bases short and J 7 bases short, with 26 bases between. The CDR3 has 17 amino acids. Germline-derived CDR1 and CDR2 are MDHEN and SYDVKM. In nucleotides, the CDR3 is TGTGCCAGCGCCATATCCCCGGGAGGGTTAGTCCGTGAAAAACTGTTTTTT. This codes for CASAISPGGLVREKLFF.

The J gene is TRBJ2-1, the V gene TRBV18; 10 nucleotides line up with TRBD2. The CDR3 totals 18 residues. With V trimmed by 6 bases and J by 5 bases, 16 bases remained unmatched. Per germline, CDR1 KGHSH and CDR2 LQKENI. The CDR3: CASSSGLATVGTDNEQFF. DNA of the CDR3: TGTGCCAGCTCGTCGGGACTAGCGACCGTGGGGACCGACAATGAGCAGTTCTTC.

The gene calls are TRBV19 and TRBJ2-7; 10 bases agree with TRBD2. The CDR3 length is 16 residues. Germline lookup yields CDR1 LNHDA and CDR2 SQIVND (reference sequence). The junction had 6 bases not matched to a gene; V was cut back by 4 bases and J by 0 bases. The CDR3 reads CASSSGLAASSYEQYF. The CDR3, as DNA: TGTGCCAGTAGTAGTGGACTAGCGGCTAGCTCCTACGAGCAGTACTTC.